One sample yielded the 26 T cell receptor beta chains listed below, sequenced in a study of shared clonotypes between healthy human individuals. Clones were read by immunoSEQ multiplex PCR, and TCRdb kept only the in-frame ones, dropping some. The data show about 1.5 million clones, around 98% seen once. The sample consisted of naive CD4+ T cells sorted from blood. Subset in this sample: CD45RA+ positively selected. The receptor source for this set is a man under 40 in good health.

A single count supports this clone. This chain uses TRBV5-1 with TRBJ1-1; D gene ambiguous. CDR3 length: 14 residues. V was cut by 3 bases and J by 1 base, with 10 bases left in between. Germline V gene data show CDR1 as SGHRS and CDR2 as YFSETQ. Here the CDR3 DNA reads TGCGCCAGCAGCTACGACGGTGGGAACACTGAAGCTTTCTTT. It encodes CASSYDGGNTEAFF.

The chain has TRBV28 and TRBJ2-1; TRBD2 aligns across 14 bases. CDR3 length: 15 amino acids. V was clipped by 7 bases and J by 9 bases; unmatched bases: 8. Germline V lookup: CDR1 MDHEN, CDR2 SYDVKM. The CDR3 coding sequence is TGTGCCAGCACCCCGGGACTAGCGGGAGTGAGTGAGCAGTTCTTC. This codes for CASTPGLAGVSEQFF.

CDR3 nucleotides: TGTGCCAGCAGTTTAGGGCTGGAGTCCTACGAGCAGTACTTC. This sequence encodes CASSLGLESYEQYF. The V gene is TRBV28, the J gene TRBJ2-7, with D uncertain. This CDR3 spans 14 amino acids. Trimming took 2 bases from V and 1 from J, leaving 9 bases between them. CDR1 and CDR2 (germline): MDHEN, SYDVKM.

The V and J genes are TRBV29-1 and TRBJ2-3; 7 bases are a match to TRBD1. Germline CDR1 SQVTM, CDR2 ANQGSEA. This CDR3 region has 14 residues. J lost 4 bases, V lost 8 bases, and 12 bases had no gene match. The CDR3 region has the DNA TGCAGCAGTCAGGGGGTGCTAGCTGCAGATACGCAGTATTTT. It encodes CSSQGVLAADTQYF.

Here the CDR3 DNA reads TGTGCCAGCAGTTTGCCCGAGACAGGCTACTCCTACGAGCAGTACTTC. It is translated as CASSLPETGYSYEQYF. The chain employs TRBV28 and TRBJ2-7, with D possibly TRBD1 on 6 matching bases. V was cut by 3 bases and J by 0 bases, with 15 bases left in between. The CDR3 is made up of 16 amino acids. The germline V gene has CDR1 MDHEN and CDR2 SYDVKM. The full variable domain, rest sourced from reference TRBV28 and TRBJ2-7, is DVKVTQSSRYLVKRTGEKVFLECVQDMDHENMFWYRQDPGLGLRLIYFSYDVKMKEKGDIPEGYSVSREKKERFSLILESASTNQTSMYLCASSLPETGYSYEQYFGPGTRLTVT.

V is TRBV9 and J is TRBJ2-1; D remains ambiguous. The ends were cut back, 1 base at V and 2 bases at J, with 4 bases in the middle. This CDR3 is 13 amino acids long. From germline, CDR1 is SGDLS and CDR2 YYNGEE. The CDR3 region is CASSVWAYNEQFF. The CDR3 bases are TGTGCCAGCAGCGTATGGGCCTACAATGAGCAGTTCTTC.

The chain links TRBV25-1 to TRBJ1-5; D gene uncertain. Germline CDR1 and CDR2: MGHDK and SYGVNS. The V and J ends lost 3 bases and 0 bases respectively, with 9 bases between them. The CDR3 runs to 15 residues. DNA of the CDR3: TGTGCCAGCAGTGAGGCCGGGTATAGCAATCAGCCCCAGCATTTT. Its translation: CASSEAGYSNQPQHF.

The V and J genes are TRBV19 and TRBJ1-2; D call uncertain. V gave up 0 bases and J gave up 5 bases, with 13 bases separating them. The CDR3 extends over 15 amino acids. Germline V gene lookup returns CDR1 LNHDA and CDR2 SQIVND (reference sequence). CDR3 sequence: CASSIDPSGLYGYTF. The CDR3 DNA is TGTGCCAGTAGTATAGACCCCTCAGGATTGTATGGCTACACCTTC.

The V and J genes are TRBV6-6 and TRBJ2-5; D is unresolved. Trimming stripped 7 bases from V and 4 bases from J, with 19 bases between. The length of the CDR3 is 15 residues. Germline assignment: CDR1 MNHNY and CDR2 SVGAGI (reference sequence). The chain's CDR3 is CASIRRVLIPETQYF. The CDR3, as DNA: TGTGCCAGCATTCGACGTGTGCTAATTCCAGAGACCCAGTACTTC.

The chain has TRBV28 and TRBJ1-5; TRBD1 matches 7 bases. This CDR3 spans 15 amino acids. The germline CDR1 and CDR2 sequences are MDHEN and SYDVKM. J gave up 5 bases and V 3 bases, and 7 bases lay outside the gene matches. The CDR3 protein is CASSFRDRVHQPQHF. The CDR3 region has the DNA TGTGCCAGCAGTTTCAGAGACAGGGTGCATCAGCCCCAGCATTTT.

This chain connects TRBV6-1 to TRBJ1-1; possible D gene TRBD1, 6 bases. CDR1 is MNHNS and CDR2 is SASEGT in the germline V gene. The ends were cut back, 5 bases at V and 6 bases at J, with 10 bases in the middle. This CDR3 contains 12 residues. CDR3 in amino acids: CASSLQGAEAFF. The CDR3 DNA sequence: TGTGCCAGCAGTCTACAGGGCGCTGAAGCTTTCTTT.

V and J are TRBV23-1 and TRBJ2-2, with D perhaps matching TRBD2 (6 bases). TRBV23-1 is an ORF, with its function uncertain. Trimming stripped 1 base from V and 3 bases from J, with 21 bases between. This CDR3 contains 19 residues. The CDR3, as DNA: TGCGCCAGCAGTCAATTAAGGATTAGAGGGAGGATTCACACCGGGGAGCTGTTTTTT. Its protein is CASSQLRIRGRIHTGELFF.

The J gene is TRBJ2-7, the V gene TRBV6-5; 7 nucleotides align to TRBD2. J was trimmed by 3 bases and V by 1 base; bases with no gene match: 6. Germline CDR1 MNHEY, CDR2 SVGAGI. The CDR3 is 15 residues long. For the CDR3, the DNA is TGTGCCAGCAGTTACTTGGCGGGAGTTCGCTACGAGCAGTACTTC. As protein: CASSYLAGVRYEQYF.

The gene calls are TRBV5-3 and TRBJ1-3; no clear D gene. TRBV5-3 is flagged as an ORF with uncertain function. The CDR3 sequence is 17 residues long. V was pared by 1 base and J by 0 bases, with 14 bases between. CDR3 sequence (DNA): TGTGCCAGAAGCTTGAGGGTCCGTGACCTCTCTGGAAACACCATATATTTT. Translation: CARSLRVRDLSGNTIYF.

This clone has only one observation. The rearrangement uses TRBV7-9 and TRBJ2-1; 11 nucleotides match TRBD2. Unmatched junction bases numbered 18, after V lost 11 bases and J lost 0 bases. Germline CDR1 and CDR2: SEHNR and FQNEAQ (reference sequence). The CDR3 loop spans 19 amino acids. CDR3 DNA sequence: TGTGCCGGTTGGTATCAGGGGACTAGCGGAGTGGCCTCCTACAATGAGCAGTTCTTC. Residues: CAGWYQGTSGVASYNEQFF.

CDR3 loop: CASRIDENYGYTF. The CDR3 DNA reads as TGTGCCAGCAGGATAGATGAAAACTATGGCTACACCTTC. The chain is built from TRBV28 and TRBJ1-2; D is unresolved. The germline V gene has CDR1 MDHEN and CDR2 SYDVKM. The CDR3 totals 13 residues. Between the trimmed V and J ends, which lost 6 bases and 2 bases, there was a span of 10 bases.

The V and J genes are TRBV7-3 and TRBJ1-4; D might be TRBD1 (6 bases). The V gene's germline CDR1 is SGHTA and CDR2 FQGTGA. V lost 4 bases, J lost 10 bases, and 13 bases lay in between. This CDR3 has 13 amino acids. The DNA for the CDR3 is TGTGCCAGCAGCTCTACACAGGGTGGAAAACTGTTTTTT. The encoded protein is CASSSTQGGKLFF.

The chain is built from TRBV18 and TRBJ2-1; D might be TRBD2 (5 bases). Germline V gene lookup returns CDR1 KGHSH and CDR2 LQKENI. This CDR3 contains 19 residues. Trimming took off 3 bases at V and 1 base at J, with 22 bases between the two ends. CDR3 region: CASSPRSGGGLQSYNEQFF. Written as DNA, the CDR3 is TGTGCCAGCTCACCCCGTTCCGGTGGCGGGTTACAGTCCTACAATGAGCAGTTCTTC.

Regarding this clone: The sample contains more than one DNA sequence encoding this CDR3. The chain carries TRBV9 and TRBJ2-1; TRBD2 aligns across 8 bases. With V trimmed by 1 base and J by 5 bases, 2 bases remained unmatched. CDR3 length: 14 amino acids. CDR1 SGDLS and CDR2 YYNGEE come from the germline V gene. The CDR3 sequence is CASSVTGGNNEQFF. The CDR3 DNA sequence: TGTGCCAGCAGCGTAACGGGAGGGAACAATGAGCAGTTCTTC.

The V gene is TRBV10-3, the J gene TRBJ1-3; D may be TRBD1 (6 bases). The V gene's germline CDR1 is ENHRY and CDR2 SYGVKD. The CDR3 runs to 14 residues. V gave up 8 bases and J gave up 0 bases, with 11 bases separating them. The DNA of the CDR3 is TGTGCCATCTGGGACATCCTCTCTGGAAACACCATATATTTT. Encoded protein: CAIWDILSGNTIYF.

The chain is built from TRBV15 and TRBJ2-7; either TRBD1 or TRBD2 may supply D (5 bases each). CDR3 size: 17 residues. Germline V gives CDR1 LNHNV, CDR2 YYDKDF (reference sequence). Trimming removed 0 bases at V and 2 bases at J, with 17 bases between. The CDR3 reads CATSRDSGPGFAYEQYF. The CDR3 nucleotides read TGTGCCACCAGCAGAGATTCGGGACCAGGGTTCGCCTACGAGCAGTACTTC.

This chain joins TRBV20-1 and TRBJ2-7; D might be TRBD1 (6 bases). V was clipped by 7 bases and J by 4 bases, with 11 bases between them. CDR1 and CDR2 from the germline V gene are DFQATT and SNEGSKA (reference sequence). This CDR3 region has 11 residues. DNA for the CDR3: TGCAGTGGAGGACAGACTTACGAGCAGTACTTC. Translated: CSGGQTYEQYF.

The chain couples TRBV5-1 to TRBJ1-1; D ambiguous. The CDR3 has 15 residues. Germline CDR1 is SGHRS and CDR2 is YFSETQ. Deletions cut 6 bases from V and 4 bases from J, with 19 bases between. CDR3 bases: TGCGCCAGCAATCCCGGACGATCGATAGGCACTGAAGCTTTCTTT. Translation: CASNPGRSIGTEAFF.

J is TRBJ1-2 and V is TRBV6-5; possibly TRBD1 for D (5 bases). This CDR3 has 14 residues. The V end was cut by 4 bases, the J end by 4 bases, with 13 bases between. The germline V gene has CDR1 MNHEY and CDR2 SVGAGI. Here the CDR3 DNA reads TGTGCCAGCAGTTTGGGGGGATTGGGCTATGGCTACACCTTC. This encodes CASSLGGLGYGYTF.

The CDR3 sequence is CASSSPSRGDIQYF. As DNA, the CDR3 is TGTGCCAGCAGCTCCCCCAGCAGAGGGGACATTCAGTACTTC. The chain employs TRBV11-1 and TRBJ2-4; either TRBD1 or TRBD2 may fit D (5 bases each). The CDR3 consists of 14 residues. Trimming removed 4 bases from V and 8 bases from J, with 15 bases in between. CDR1 SGHAT and CDR2 FQDESV come from the germline V gene (reference sequence).

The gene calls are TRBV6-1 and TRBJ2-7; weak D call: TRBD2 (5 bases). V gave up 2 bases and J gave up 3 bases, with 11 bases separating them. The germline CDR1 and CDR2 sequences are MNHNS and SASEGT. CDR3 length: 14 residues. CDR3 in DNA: TGTGCCAGCAGTGAATTTCCCCGGGGCTACGAGCAGTACTTC. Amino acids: CASSEFPRGYEQYF.